This section outlines one T cell receptor (beta chain) sequence together with its context. As it was prepared, the TCRbeta library received unique molecular identifiers. TCRdb re-called the PCR reads with MiXCR, one entry per CDR3 protein. The table lists about 420,000 distinct CDR3 sequences, about a sixth of them singletons. The data were obtained in a study of T-cell reconstitution after alpha-beta-depleted transplantation in children. Trimming pared 6 bases from V and 7 bases from J, leaving 22 bases between. Germline CDR1 DFQATT, CDR2 SNEGSKA (reference sequence). CDR3 length: 14 residues. Sequencing was performed on PBMCs, mostly from graft donor cells, taken 360 days after TCRalphabeta/CD19-depleted stem cell transplant. The TCR comes from a boy younger than two who had a stem cell transplant for Wiskott-Aldrich syndrome, so the T cells may come from the graft donor. The chain has TRBV20-1 and TRBJ2-7; weak D call: TRBD2 (6 bases). In nucleotides, the CDR3 is TGCAGTGCGGTGGGACTCCGGGCGATGGGAGAGCAGTACTTC. It yields the protein CSAVGLRAMGEQYF.